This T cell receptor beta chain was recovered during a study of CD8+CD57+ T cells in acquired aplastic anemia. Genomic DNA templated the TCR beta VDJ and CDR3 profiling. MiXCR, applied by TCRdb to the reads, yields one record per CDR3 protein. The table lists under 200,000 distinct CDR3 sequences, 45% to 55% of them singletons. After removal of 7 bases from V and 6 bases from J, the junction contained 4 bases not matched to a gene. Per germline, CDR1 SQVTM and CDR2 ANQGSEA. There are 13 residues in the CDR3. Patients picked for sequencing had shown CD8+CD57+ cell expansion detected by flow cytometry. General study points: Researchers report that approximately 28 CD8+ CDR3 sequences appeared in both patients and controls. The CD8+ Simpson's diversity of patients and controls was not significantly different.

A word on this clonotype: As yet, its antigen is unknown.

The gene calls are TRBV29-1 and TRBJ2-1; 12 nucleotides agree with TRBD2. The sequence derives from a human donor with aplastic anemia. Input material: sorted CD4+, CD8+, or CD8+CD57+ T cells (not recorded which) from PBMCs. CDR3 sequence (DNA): TGCAGCGATCGGACTAGCGGGGTCAATGAGCAGTTCTTC. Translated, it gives CSDRTSGVNEQFF.